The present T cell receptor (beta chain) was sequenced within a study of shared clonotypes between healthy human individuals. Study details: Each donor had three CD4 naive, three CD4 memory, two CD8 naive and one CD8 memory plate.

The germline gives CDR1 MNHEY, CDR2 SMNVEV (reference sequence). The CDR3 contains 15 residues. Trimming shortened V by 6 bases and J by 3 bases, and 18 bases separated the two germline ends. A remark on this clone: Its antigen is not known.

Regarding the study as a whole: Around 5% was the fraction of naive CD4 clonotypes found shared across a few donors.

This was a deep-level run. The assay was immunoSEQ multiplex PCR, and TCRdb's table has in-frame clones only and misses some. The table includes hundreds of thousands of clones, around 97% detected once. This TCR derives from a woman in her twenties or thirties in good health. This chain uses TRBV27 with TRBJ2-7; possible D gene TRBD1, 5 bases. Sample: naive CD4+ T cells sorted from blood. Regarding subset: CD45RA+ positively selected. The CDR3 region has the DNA TGTGCCAGCAGGCCCACAGGAGCTGAGGTCTACGAGCAGTACTTC. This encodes CASRPTGAEVYEQYF.